The present T cell receptor beta chain was sequenced within a study of identical twins. In its sample, this clonotype was seen once. TCRdb fed the 5' RACE reads into MiXCR, producing one record per CDR3 protein. This table holds hundreds of thousands of distinct CDR3 sequences, around 20% found once. The sample was also reused in another study, on T cells expressing NK-cell markers.

Sequenced input: PBMCs. This clonotype was obtained from a woman in her late teens or twenties in good health.

CDR3 protein: CASTQTALTDTQYF. The CDR3 DNA reads TGTGCCAGCACACAAACGGCCCTTACAGATACGCAGTATTTT. The chain is built from TRBV12-3 or TRBV12-4 and TRBJ2-3; D not certain. Trimming removed 7 bases at V and 3 bases at J, with 14 bases between. The CDR3 spans 14 residues.